These 11 T cell receptor beta chains came from one sample sequenced in a study of T cell responses to AZD1222 COVID-19 vaccine (dated by TCRdb to about 2021). The time point label on this specimen signifies: baseline before first vaccination. To prepare the library, the immunoSEQ multiplex PCR assay was applied. The clones in this table, taken by TCRdb from immuneACCESS, are in-frame only. Not every clone is retained; where verified, under half of the shortfall comes from an unresolved V gene, and the cause of the rest is unknown. A total of about 140,000 clones appear in this sample, about nine tenths of them only once. Of the sample, 4% to 5.5% is held by the ten largest clones. The sequenced sample was peripheral blood, obtained on day 0 of AZD1222 vaccination. The receptor set was obtained from an adult in good health.

The J gene is TRBJ2-7, the V gene TRBV28, with D maybe TRBD1 (6 bases). Germline V gene sequence: CDR1 MDHEN, CDR2 SYDVKM. This CDR3 comprises 14 residues. V lost 5 bases, J lost 0 bases, and 11 bases lay in between. The CDR3 sequence is CASSKQGSSYEQYF. DNA for the CDR3: TGTGCCAGCAGTAAGCAGGGGAGCTCCTACGAGCAGTACTTC.

The gene calls are TRBV18 and TRBJ1-5; 9 bases match TRBD1. The germline CDR1 and CDR2 sequences are KGHSH and LQKENI. V lost 4 bases and J lost 4; bases outside the gene matches: 5. This CDR3 contains 15 residues. DNA of the CDR3: TGTGCCAGCTCACTACAGGGGGCGGTTAATCAGCCCCAGCATTTT. It specifies CASSLQGAVNQPQHF.

This chain links TRBV29-1 with TRBJ2-3; a weak D match, TRBD2 (5 bases). The germline V gene encodes CDR1 SQVTM and CDR2 ANQGSEA. The length of the CDR3 is 13 residues. V was shortened by 5 bases and J by 2 bases, with 11 bases between the two germline ends. The CDR3 coding sequence is TGCAGCGTTATGAGCGGCCTCACAGATACGCAGTATTTT. Residues: CSVMSGLTDTQYF.

This chain links TRBV5-1 with TRBJ2-5; D gene uncertain. With 5 bases removed from V and 5 bases from J, the gap between germline ends came to 7 bases. The CDR3 is 11 residues long. Germline assignment: CDR1 SGHRS and CDR2 YFSETQ. CDR3 loop: CASSIAETQYF. As DNA, the CDR3 is TGCGCCAGCAGTATTGCGGAGACCCAGTACTTC.

The chain links TRBV7-9 to TRBJ2-7; D not certain. The V and J ends lost 5 bases and 2 bases respectively, with 16 bases between them. CDR3 length: 15 amino acids. Germline CDR1 and CDR2: SEHNR and FQNEAQ (reference sequence). The CDR3 nucleotides read TGTGCCAGCAGCACCCCCGGGCTCCTTACCTACGAGCAGTACTTC. Amino acids: CASSTPGLLTYEQYF.

V usage is TRBV9 and J usage is TRBJ1-2; 9 bases agree with TRBD1. The CDR3 is 17 amino acids. Losses at the gene ends were 3 bases for V and 0 bases for J; bases not matched to a gene: 9. Germline V CDR1 and CDR2: SGDLS, YYNGEE. CDR3 sequence: CASSARDREITNYGYTF. CDR3 nucleotides: TGTGCCAGCAGCGCCCGGGACAGGGAGATAACTAACTATGGCTACACCTTC.

This clone was picked up one time. This rearrangement joins TRBV27 to TRBJ1-4; D may be TRBD1 (5 bases). This CDR3 region has 15 residues. Between the trimmed V and J ends, which lost 3 bases and 6 bases, there was a span of 14 bases. The germline V gene has CDR1 MNHEY and CDR2 SMNVEV (reference sequence). The DNA of the CDR3 is TGTGCCAGCAGTTTTAAAGGGCTCAGGGATGAAAAACTGTTTTTT. This gives the protein CASSFKGLRDEKLFF.

This chain uses TRBV7-8 with TRBJ1-2; maybe TRBD1 (6 bases). Germline V gene data show CDR1 as SGHVS and CDR2 as FQNEAQ. The CDR3 has 15 amino acids. With 1 base removed from V and 7 bases from J, the gap between germline ends came to 16 bases. The CDR3, as DNA: TGTGCCAGCAGCTTAGAGGGGGGCAGGGTTGCTGGCTACACCTTC. Its translation: CASSLEGGRVAGYTF.

The chain links TRBV7-2 to TRBJ2-1; D is undetermined. Per the germline V gene, CDR1 is SGHTA and CDR2 is FQGNSA. Trimming cost V 5 bases and J 12 bases, with 17 bases left between them. This CDR3 spans 13 amino acids. The CDR3, as DNA: TGTGCCAGCAGCCCAACGACCCGACAAACGCAGTTCTTC. Encoded protein: CASSPTTRQTQFF.

The chain carries TRBV7-2 and TRBJ2-7; D not resolved. CDR1 is SGHTA and CDR2 is FQGNSA in the germline V gene. CDR3 length equals 13 residues. V was cut by 1 base and J by 0 bases, with 4 bases left in between. CDR3: CASSLGPSYEQYF. The CDR3 DNA is TGTGCCAGCAGCTTAGGCCCCTCCTACGAGCAGTACTTC.

The gene calls are TRBV3-1 (or the pseudogene TRBV3-2) and TRBJ2-7; weak D call: TRBD2 (6 bases). Germline-derived CDR1 and CDR2 are LGHDT and YNNKEL (reference sequence). Trimming left V 3 bases short and J 4 bases short, with 13 bases between. The CDR3 loop spans 14 amino acids. CDR3 in amino acids: CASSHPGLGYEQYF. The CDR3 DNA sequence: TGTGCCAGCAGCCACCCGGGACTCGGTTACGAGCAGTACTTC.